This T cell receptor beta chain was captured in a study of cytotoxic CD8 clonotypes in ibrutinib-treated CLL. Overall study context: Of a cohort that held ten to twelve relapsed/refractory and fewer than 16 treatment-naive patients, some 17 were IGHV unmutated. The taking of response samples occurred after a median about eleven months of treatment, with a range of 6 to 36.

Germline-derived CDR1 and CDR2 are LNHNV and YYDKDF (reference sequence). This CDR3 comprises 14 residues. V lost 1 base, J lost 7 bases, and 10 bases lay in between. Repertoires were generated with immunoSEQ multiplex PCR, while TCRdb's copy carries only in-frame clones and drops some. The sample records around 250,000 clones, around 70% being singletons. The receptor was derived from a human donor with chronic lymphocytic leukemia. The chain employs TRBV15 and TRBJ1-4; D may be TRBD1 (6 bases). The sequenced sample was PBMCs, obtained after 24 months of ibrutinib treatment. CDR3 loop: CATSRAGVGEKLFF. CDR3 bases: TGTGCCACCAGCAGAGCAGGGGTGGGTGAAAAACTGTTTTTT.